Shown below are 17 T cell receptor beta chains from a single sample sequenced in a study of T cells in Graves' hyperthyroidism and ophthalmopathy. The source material, RNA transcripts, was used to amplify TCR beta CDR3 regions. The HTBI primer set served for first-round RT-PCR of the TCR CDR3. TCRdb re-analysed the multiplex PCR reads in MiXCR, keeping a single row per CDR3 protein. The sample has about 560,000 distinct CDR3 sequences; 15% to 20% are singletons. What was sequenced was blood. The receptors were sampled from a woman under 30 with Graves' hyperthyroidism.

The chain has TRBV20-1 and TRBJ2-7; D ambiguous. Germline CDR1 DFQATT, CDR2 SNEGSKA (reference sequence). This CDR3 is built from 13 residues. V was pared by 2 bases and J by 0 bases, with 8 bases between. The CDR3 sequence is CSARSESSYEQYF. CDR3 coding DNA: TGCAGTGCTAGATCAGAAAGCTCCTACGAGCAGTACTTC.

This clonotype was counted ten times or more. This chain uses TRBV6-6 with TRBJ2-1, with TRBD2 identical over 9 bases. CDR3 length equals 16 residues. Germline V gene lookup returns CDR1 MNHNY and CDR2 SVGAGI (reference sequence). Trimming took 0 bases from V and 6 from J; bases not matched to a gene: 6. CDR3: CASSYSRRGGPNEQFF. The DNA for the CDR3 is TGTGCCAGCAGTTACTCGAGGCGGGGGGGCCCCAATGAGCAGTTCTTC.

V usage is TRBV20-1 and J usage is TRBJ2-2; 9 bases match TRBD1. V dropped 2 bases and J dropped 1; count of bases not matched to a gene: 11. CDR3 size: 18 residues. Germline CDR1 and CDR2: DFQATT and SNEGSKA (reference sequence). The DNA of the CDR3 is TGCAGTGCTAGATCCGGGACAGGGAGGTATCGGAACACCGGGGAGCTGTTTTTT. It codes for CSARSGTGRYRNTGELFF.

The chain employs TRBV28 and TRBJ2-3; TRBD2 matches at 11 bases. Trimming took 7 bases from V and 4 from J; bases not matched to a gene: 7. The germline V gene encodes CDR1 MDHEN and CDR2 SYDVKM. The CDR3 sequence is 15 residues long. CDR3 sequence: CASNRKGLAADTQYF. CDR3 bases: TGTGCCAGCAACAGAAAGGGACTAGCGGCAGATACGCAGTATTTT.

This CDR3 is CASSLAGTGMSDEQFF. In DNA form, the CDR3 reads TGTGCCAGCAGCTTAGCTGGGACAGGGATGTCGGATGAGCAGTTCTTC. This sequence joins TRBV7-8 and TRBJ2-1; 9 bases are a match to TRBD1. The length of the CDR3 is 16 residues. From germline, CDR1 is SGHVS and CDR2 FQNEAQ. V lost 0 bases, J lost 8 bases, and 8 bases stayed unmatched.

This clonotype was picked up many times. The V call is TRBV28, the J call TRBJ2-1, with 8 bases fitting TRBD1. Unmatched junction bases numbered 12, after V lost 2 bases and J lost 9 bases. The CDR3 length is 16 residues. Per germline, CDR1 MDHEN and CDR2 SYDVKM. This CDR3 reads CASSLGGTGLYGEQFF. CDR3 bases: TGTGCCAGCAGTTTAGGGGGGACAGGACTGTATGGTGAGCAGTTCTTC.

This clonotype was detected ten times or more. This chain uses TRBV28 with TRBJ1-1; tentative D call: TRBD1 (5 bases). V was trimmed by 3 bases and J by 0 bases, leaving 23 bases between them. The CDR3 has 19 amino acids. Germline lookup yields CDR1 MDHEN and CDR2 SYDVKM. The CDR3 sequence: CASSLQGLLSAILNTEAFF. The CDR3 coding sequence is TGTGCCAGCAGTTTGCAGGGACTTCTATCGGCGATATTGAACACTGAAGCTTTCTTT.

The chain carries TRBV30 and TRBJ2-4; D perhaps matches TRBD1 (6 bases). Germline-derived CDR1 and CDR2 are GTSNPN and SVGIG (reference sequence). V dropped 5 bases and J dropped 6 bases, with 11 bases sitting between them. The CDR3 loop spans 12 amino acids. CDR3: CAWGTPLNIQYF. The CDR3 DNA follows: TGTGCCTGGGGGACACCCTTAAACATTCAGTACTTC.

This clonotype has only a few counts. A read error is possible here, since a much larger clone lies one base away. V is TRBV2 and J is TRBJ2-3; 14 nucleotides agree with TRBD2. Germline loops: CDR1 SNHLY, CDR2 FYNNEI. The CDR3 loop spans 17 amino acids. This CDR3 is CASSNGLAGGGTDMQYF. CDR3 sequence (DNA): TGTGCCAGCAGCAACGGACTAGCGGGAGGTGGCACAGATATGCAGTATTTT.

On this clonotype itself: A much larger clone is a single base away; this may be a read error. The chain links TRBV2 to TRBJ1-1, with TRBD1 matching 9 bases. Germline V lookup: CDR1 SNHLY, CDR2 FYNNEI. Germline trimming cut 8 bases from V and 2 bases from J; bases unmatched to any gene: 9. The length of the CDR3 is 15 residues. The CDR3 DNA reads as TGTGCCAGCGCGATCGGGGGACAGGGAAACACTGAAGCTTTCTTT. As protein: CASAIGGQGNTEAFF. The whole variable domain, filled in from reference TRBV2 and TRBJ1-1, reads EPEVTQTPSHQVTQMGQEVILRCVPISNHLYFYWYRQILGQKVEFLVSFYNNEISEKSEIFDDQFSVERPDGSNFTLKIRSTKLEDSAMYFCASAIGGQGNTEAFFGQGTRLTVV.

The rearrangement links TRBV6-1 to TRBJ2-1, with TRBD2 identical over 9 bases. The trim removed 8 bases at V and 4 bases at J, leaving 3 bases unmatched. The CDR3 is 13 residues long. CDR1 and CDR2 from the germline V gene are MNHNS and SASEGT. The CDR3 spells CASGLAGYNEQFF. The CDR3 bases are TGTGCCAGCGGCCTAGCGGGATACAATGAGCAGTTCTTC.

Only a few counts were recorded for this clonotype. This chain links TRBV4-2 with TRBJ2-1, with TRBD1 as a possible D gene (5 bases). The CDR3 has 19 amino acids. The germline V gene encodes CDR1 LGHNA and CDR2 YNFKEQ. V was shortened by 2 bases and J by 0 bases, with 20 bases between the two germline ends. The CDR3 DNA reads TGTGCCAGCAGCCAAAGGGGCCCTTCGCGCCTGAGCTCCTACAATGAGCAGTTCTTC. It encodes CASSQRGPSRLSSYNEQFF.

This clonotype was seen only a few times. V gene TRBV20-1 combines with J gene TRBJ1-2; no reliable D call. Trimming removed 4 bases from V and 2 bases from J, with 5 bases in between. CDR1 is DFQATT, CDR2 SNEGSKA, per germline (reference sequence). This CDR3 has 11 residues. CDR3 sequence reads: CSANRNYGYTF. CDR3 nucleotides: TGCAGTGCTAACAGAAACTATGGCTACACCTTC.

The rearrangement links TRBV9 to TRBJ2-5, with D perhaps TRBD2 (7 bases). Germline CDR1 reads SGDLS; CDR2 reads YYNGEE. Trimming pared 2 bases from V and 7 bases from J, leaving 15 bases between. This CDR3 contains 14 residues. The DNA of the CDR3 is TGTGCCAGCAGCGTTCTGGGGGGGCTTGGGACCCAGTACTTC. It codes for CASSVLGGLGTQYF.

V is TRBV20-1 and J is TRBJ1-1, with no clear D. V was cut by 2 bases and J by 1 base, with 8 bases left in between. The CDR3 contains 13 residues. Germline V gives CDR1 DFQATT, CDR2 SNEGSKA (reference sequence). The CDR3 region is CSARNAANTEAFF. Here the CDR3 DNA reads TGCAGTGCTAGAAACGCCGCGAACACTGAAGCTTTCTTT.

This chain uses TRBV4-3 with TRBJ1-5; D unclear. Germline loops: CDR1 LGHNA, CDR2 YSLEER. The CDR3 length is 13 residues. The V and J ends lost 0 bases and 6 bases respectively, with 6 bases between them. The CDR3 loop is CASSQDIAQPQHF. In nucleotides, the CDR3 is TGCGCCAGCAGCCAAGATATTGCTCAGCCCCAGCATTTT.

This clonotype was found many times. The CDR3 here is CASSPPAADTQYF. The CDR3 DNA follows: TGTGCCAGCAGCCCCCCCGCTGCAGATACGCAGTATTTT. The genes are TRBV3-1 and TRBJ2-3; D not resolved. Trimming shortened V by 4 bases and J by 4 bases, and 9 bases separated the two germline ends. The CDR3 is made up of 13 amino acids. CDR1 is LGHDT, CDR2 YNNKEL, per germline (reference sequence).